This is a list of T cell receptor beta chains from one sample in a study of prognosis after radiotherapy for stage I lung cancer. MiXCR, applied by TCRdb to the multiplex PCR reads, yields one record per CDR3 protein. The sample shows about 27,000 distinct CDR3 sequences, 25% to 35% of them seen only once. This material consisted of PBMCs, taken before or after stereotactic body radiation therapy (not recorded which). These receptors originate from a donor over 45 with non-small cell lung cancer. Each CDR3 is given with its conserved first and last residue. Each record gives: D gene, clone size, V gene, J gene, CDR3 DNA, CDR3 protein. A D gene is named only where the DNA matches it firmly. Only part of the rows carry a size: once, few, many, or a class if the clone is expanded.

TRBD1	.	TRBV2	TRBJ1-6	TGTGCCAGCATGAGGGACAGAAATTCACCCCTCCACTTT	CASMRDRNSPLHF
.	many	TRBV12-3/TRBV12-4	TRBJ1-3	TGTGCCAGCAGTTCCACCTTGTCCGGCGACACCATATATTTT	CASSSTLSGDTIYF
.	once	TRBV18	TRBJ2-7	TGTGCCAGCTCACCGTCAGGGCTGGGTGAGGAGCAGTACTTC	CASSPSGLGEEQYF
.	many	TRBV3-1	TRBJ1-2	TGTGCCAGCAGCCAAGATGGGGAGAGGGCCTACACCTTC	CASSQDGERAYTF
TRBD1	many	TRBV5-1	TRBJ1-2	TGCGCCAGCAGCGGGGAGGGGGACAGGTACTTC	CASSGEGDRYF
.	.	TRBV2	TRBJ2-2	TGTGCCAGCAGTTACAGAGCCGGGGAGCTGTTTTTT	CASSYRAGELFF
.	many	TRBV12-3/TRBV12-4	TRBJ2-5	TGTGCCAGCAGTTTGTCGGGAGTAGAGACCCAGTACTTC	CASSLSGVETQYF
TRBD1	many	TRBV5-4	TRBJ2-6	TGTGCCAGCAGCTTTGACAGGGTGGGCTCTGGGGCCAACGTCCTGACTTTC	CASSFDRVGSGANVLTF
.	many	TRBV12-5	TRBJ1-5	TGTGCTAGTGGTTTTGGATTTAGTGGGGCCAGGGGAGGAAATCAGCCCCAGCATTTT	CASGFGFSGARGGNQPQHF
TRBD2	many	TRBV5-8	TRBJ2-7	TGTGCCAGCAGCCGCATGGGACTAGTGTACGAGCAGTACTTC	CASSRMGLVYEQYF
.	many	TRBV6-1	TRBJ2-3	TGTGCCAGCAGTGAATTTAGCGGAATCACAGATACGCAGTATTTT	CASSEFSGITDTQYF
.	many	TRBV19	TRBJ2-3	TGTGCCAGTAGTATAGATTGGGGAGATACGCAGTATTTT	CASSIDWGDTQYF
.	.	TRBV6-1	TRBJ1-4	TGTGCCAGAAGTGGCGCCGACGGAGGGGCAACTAATGAAAAACTGTTTTTT	CARSGADGGATNEKLFF
TRBD2	many	TRBV20-1	TRBJ2-1	TGCAGTGCTACCGGGAGGTGGAATGAGCAGTTCTTC	CSATGRWNEQFF
TRBD2	many	TRBV7-9	TRBJ2-1	TGTGCCAGCAGCTTAAACGCGGGGGGGCGTAATGAGCAGTTCTTC	CASSLNAGGRNEQFF
TRBD1	few	TRBV10-1	TRBJ2-7	TGCGCCAGCAGTGGTTCCGGGACAGGGACATACTACGAGCAGTACTTC	CASSGSGTGTYYEQYF
.	once	TRBV30	TRBJ1-3	TGTGCCTGGATCCCTCCGGGGGGCGGTGGAAACACCATATATTTT	CAWIPPGGGGNTIYF
TRBD1	many	TRBV29-1	TRBJ1-2	TGCAGTGGTAGACAGGGGGTAAGGGTGTATGGCTACACCTTC	CSGRQGVRVYGYTF
.	many	TRBV6-2/TRBV6-3	TRBJ1-1	TGTGCCAGCGGACGGGGAAACACTGAAGCTTTCTTT	CASGRGNTEAFF
.	.	TRBV7-9	TRBJ2-1	TGTGCCAGCAGCAAAATAGCCCCCGAGCAGTTCTTC	CASSKIAPEQFF
TRBD1	few	TRBV11-1	TRBJ2-1	TGTGCCAGCAGCTCCGGGACAGGGTACAATGAGCAGTTCTTC	CASSSGTGYNEQFF
.	many	TRBV28	TRBJ1-2	TGTGCCAGCAGCCCGGGACGGAACTATGGCTACACCTTC	CASSPGRNYGYTF
TRBD1	.	TRBV7-9	TRBJ1-6	TGTGCCAGCAGCTCGGACAGGATTAATTCACCCCTCCACTTT	CASSSDRINSPLHF
.	many	TRBV28	TRBJ2-3	TGTGCCAGCAGTTCCGGACGGAGCACAGATACGCAGTATTTT	CASSSGRSTDTQYF
TRBD1	many	TRBV7-2	TRBJ1-5	TGTGCCAGCAGTACCAGGGGGCAAGGGCAGCCCCAGCATTTT	CASSTRGQGQPQHF
.	many	TRBV7-6	TRBJ1-1	TGTGCCAGCAGCCCGGACGGGAGGGGCACTGAAGCTTTCTTT	CASSPDGRGTEAFF
.	.	TRBV11-2	TRBJ2-7	TGTGCCAGCAGCCAACTTGCGGGGGCAACCTACGAGCAGTACTTC	CASSQLAGATYEQYF
TRBD1	many	TRBV2	TRBJ1-2	TGTGCCAGCATGGCCCAGGGGGGCTATGGCTACACCTTC	CASMAQGGYGYTF
.	.	TRBV20-1	TRBJ1-1	TGCAGAGGGGGACACGCGGGGACTGAAGCTTTCTTT	CRGGHAGTEAFF
.	.	TRBV6-1	TRBJ2-5	TGTGCCAGCAGTTACAAGGGGAACGGGGAGACCCAGTACTTC	CASSYKGNGETQYF
.	many	TRBV18	TRBJ2-7	TGTGCCAGCTCACCACCGTCGGCCAGGGAGGCCGAGCAGTACTTC	CASSPPSAREAEQYF
TRBD1	many	TRBV12-3/TRBV12-4	TRBJ2-2	TGTGCCAGCGGGTCAGGGGGCAAAGGGAACACCGGGGAGCTGTTTTTT	CASGSGGKGNTGELFF
TRBD1	many	TRBV27	TRBJ1-1	TGTGCCAGCAGTCACGGACAGGGGGCTTCCACTGAAGCTTTCTTT	CASSHGQGASTEAFF
.	.	TRBV6-4	TRBJ2-3	TGTGCCAGCAGTTCAGTTAGCACAGATACGCAGTATTTT	CASSSVSTDTQYF
TRBD2	medium-sized	TRBV6-1	TRBJ2-1	TGTGCCAGCAGGCTCGGGACTAGCGGGTATTACAATGAGCAGTTCTTC	CASRLGTSGYYNEQFF
TRBD2	.	TRBV6-1	TRBJ2-1	TGCGCCAGCAGTGACCCCGGACTAGCGGGAGTCGGGAACAATGAGCAGTTCTTC	CASSDPGLAGVGNNEQFF
TRBD1	many	TRBV7-3	TRBJ1-6	TGTGCCAGCAGCCGAGGGGGCTTTGGTTCACCCCTCCACTTT	CASSRGGFGSPLHF
.	.	TRBV6-2/TRBV6-3	TRBJ2-1	TGTGCCAGCAGTTACAAACTAGATTACAATGAGCAGTTCTTC	CASSYKLDYNEQFF
.	.	TRBV5-1	TRBJ1-1	TGCGCCAGCAGGCCAGGGTGCCCTGGCACTGAAGCTTTCTTT	CASRPGCPGTEAFF
.	many	TRBV12-3/TRBV12-4	TRBJ1-1	TGTGCCAGCAGTTTAGCGCGGGGGCAGGGGCCGGGTGAAGCTTTCTTT	CASSLARGQGPGEAFF
.	many	TRBV3-1	TRBJ2-1	TGTGCCAGCAGCCAAAGGACTCCTTCCTACAATGAGCAGTTCTTC	CASSQRTPSYNEQFF
.	many	TRBV20-1	TRBJ1-1	TGCAGTGCTAGAGATGTGGTGAACACTGAAGCTTTCTTT	CSARDVVNTEAFF
.	few	TRBV6-1	TRBJ2-3	TGTGCCAGCAGTACCGCTCCGGACGGCACAGATACGCAGTATTTT	CASSTAPDGTDTQYF
.	.	TRBV19	TRBJ2-2	TGTGCCTGTGGACGGACCCTCCTAACAAACACCGGGGAGCTGTTTTTT	CACGRTLLTNTGELFF
.	many	TRBV9	TRBJ2-7	TGTGCCAGCAGCCCGAGTGGGGGGTTTAACGAGCAGTACTTC	CASSPSGGFNEQYF
TRBD2	.	TRBV7-9	TRBJ2-1	TGTGCCAGCAGCCCTCCTAGCGGAGACAATGAGCAGTTCTTC	CASSPPSGDNEQFF
TRBD1	many	TRBV18	TRBJ2-6	TGTGCCAGCTCGCCACAGGGGGCGCTTGGGGCCAACGTCCTGACTTTC	CASSPQGALGANVLTF
TRBD1	many	TRBV28	TRBJ2-6	TGTGCCAGCAGTAAAGGGGGCGCTGGGGCCAACGTCCTGACTTTC	CASSKGGAGANVLTF
.	many	TRBV5-1	TRBJ2-5	TGCGCCAGCAGCTTCCAGGGAGAGACCCAGTACTTC	CASSFQGETQYF